Following are 5 T cell receptor beta chains from one sample sequenced in a study of blood T cells in healthy people across ages. Together with a sample-barcoded 5' primer, a J-beta primer mix was included in a second PCR lasting about 7 to 12 cycles. TCRdb itself ran the 5' RACE reads through MiXCR, one entry per CDR3 protein. The top ten hold under 25% of the sample, which has around 1,800,000 distinct CDR3 sequences, roughly two fifths seen once. Sequencing used blood. All receptors derive from a human donor in good health.

This clonotype was seen a few times. The chain joins TRBV13 to TRBJ2-1; D remains ambiguous. Germline CDR1 is PRHDT and CDR2 is FYEKMQ (reference sequence). This CDR3 comprises 11 residues. Trimming stripped 1 base from V and 9 bases from J, with 4 bases between. In DNA form, the CDR3 reads TGTGCCAGCAGCTTAGAGGTTGAGCAGTTCTTC. It is translated as CASSLEVEQFF.

The chain joins TRBV11-2 to TRBJ1-2, with D tentatively TRBD1 (5 bases). Germline V CDR1 and CDR2: SGHAT, FQNNGV. This CDR3 is built from 15 residues. V lost 3 bases, J lost 5 bases, and 16 bases lay in between. The CDR3 sequence is CASSFTSGTYYGYTF. CDR3 DNA sequence: TGTGCCAGCAGCTTCACCTCCGGGACCTATTATGGCTACACCTTC.

This clonotype was seen a handful of times. The chain is built from TRBV12-3 or TRBV12-4 and TRBJ2-5; D gene uncertain. The CDR3 extends over 13 amino acids. V was clipped by 5 bases and J by 5 bases, with 12 bases between them. The DNA for the CDR3 is TGTGCCAGCAGTCTGGGGAATTTCGAGACCCAGTACTTC. The encoded protein is CASSLGNFETQYF.

This clonotype was seen a handful of times. V is TRBV10-3 and J is TRBJ2-7; D is possibly TRBD2 (6 bases). V gave up 8 bases and J gave up 1 base, with 9 bases separating them. There are 12 residues in the CDR3. Germline V CDR1 and CDR2: ENHRY, SYGVKD. Here the CDR3 reads CAISRESYEQYF. Written as DNA, the CDR3 is TGTGCCATCTCGCGGGAATCCTACGAGCAGTACTTC.

This sequence joins TRBV20-1 and TRBJ2-7; tentatively, D is TRBD2 (6 bases). V lost 2 bases, J lost 6 bases, and 17 bases lay in between. The CDR3 is made up of 14 amino acids. Germline-derived CDR1 and CDR2 are DFQATT and SNEGSKA (reference sequence). The CDR3 here is CSARPSGQGGEQYF. The CDR3 bases are TGCAGTGCTAGACCCAGCGGCCAGGGAGGCGAGCAGTACTTC.